This T cell receptor (beta chain) emerged from a study of T cells in Graves' hyperthyroidism and ophthalmopathy. The study, taken as a whole, reports: Onset of ophthalmopathy came a median around 6.5 months after the model predicted it. Clonotypes that were expanded in thyroid above 0.001 mostly appeared in blood too.

As concerns this clonotype: No antigen is known for it.

The germline CDR1 and CDR2 sequences are MNHNS and SASEGT. CDR3 length equals 15 residues. V lost 4 bases and J 8 bases, leaving 17 bases between the germline ends. RNA transcripts served as the template for amplifying TCR beta CDR3 regions. When the TCR CDR3 underwent first-round RT-PCR, the HTBI primer set was used. TCRdb used MiXCR to reprocess the multiplex PCR reads, holding one entry per CDR3 protein. The sample records roughly 380,000 distinct CDR3 sequences, 15% to 20% being singletons. Uncontrolled infection, other autoimmune disease, pregnancy or lactation excluded patients. Sequencing was performed on blood. This clonotype was obtained from a woman aged 40 to 50 with Graves' ophthalmopathy. The V call is TRBV6-1, the J call TRBJ1-4; TRBD1 is a possible D gene (5 bases). CDR3 coding DNA: TGTGCCAGCAGTGGTTTGGGGAGGGGAGCGGAAAAACTGTTTTTT. Protein: CASSGLGRGAEKLFF.